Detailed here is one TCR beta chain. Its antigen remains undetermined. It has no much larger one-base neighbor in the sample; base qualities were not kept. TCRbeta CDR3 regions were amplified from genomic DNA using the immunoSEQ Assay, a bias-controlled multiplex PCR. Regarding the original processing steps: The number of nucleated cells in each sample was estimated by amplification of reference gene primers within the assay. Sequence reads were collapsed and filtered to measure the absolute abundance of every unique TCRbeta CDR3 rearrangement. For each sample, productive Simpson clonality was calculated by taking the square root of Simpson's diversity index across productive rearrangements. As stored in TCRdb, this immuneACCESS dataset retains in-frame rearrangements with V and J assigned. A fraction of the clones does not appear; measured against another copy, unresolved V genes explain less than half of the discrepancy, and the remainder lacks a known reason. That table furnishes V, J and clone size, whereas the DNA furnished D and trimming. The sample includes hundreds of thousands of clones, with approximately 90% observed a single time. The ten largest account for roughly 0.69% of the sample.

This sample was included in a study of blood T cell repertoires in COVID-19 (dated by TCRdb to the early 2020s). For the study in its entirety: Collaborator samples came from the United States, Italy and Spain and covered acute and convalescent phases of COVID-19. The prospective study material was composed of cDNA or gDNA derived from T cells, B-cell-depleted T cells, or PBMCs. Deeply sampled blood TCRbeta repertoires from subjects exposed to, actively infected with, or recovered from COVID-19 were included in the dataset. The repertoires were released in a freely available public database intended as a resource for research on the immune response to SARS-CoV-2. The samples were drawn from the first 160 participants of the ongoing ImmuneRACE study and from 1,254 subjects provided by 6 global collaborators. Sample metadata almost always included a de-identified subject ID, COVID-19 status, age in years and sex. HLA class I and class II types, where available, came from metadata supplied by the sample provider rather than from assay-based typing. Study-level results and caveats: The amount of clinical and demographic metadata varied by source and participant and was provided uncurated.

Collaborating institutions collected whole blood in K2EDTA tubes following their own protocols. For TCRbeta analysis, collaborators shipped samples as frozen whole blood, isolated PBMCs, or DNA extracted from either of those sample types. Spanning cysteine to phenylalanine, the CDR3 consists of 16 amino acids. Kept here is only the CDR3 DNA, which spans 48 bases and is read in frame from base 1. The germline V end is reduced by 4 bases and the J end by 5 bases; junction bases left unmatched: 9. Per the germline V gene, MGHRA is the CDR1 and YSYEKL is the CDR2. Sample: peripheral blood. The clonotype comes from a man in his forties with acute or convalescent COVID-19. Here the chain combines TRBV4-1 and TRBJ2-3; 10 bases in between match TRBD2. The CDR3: CASSLIGLAVVDTQYF. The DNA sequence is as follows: TGCGCCAGCAGCCTCATCGGACTAGCGGTTGTAGATACGCAGTATTTT.